These T cell receptor beta chains were read from a single sample in a study of a mutant IDH1 vaccine in newly diagnosed glioma. Their antigens are not known. Only in-frame clones appear in the TCRdb table, and some are missing; sequencing was by immunoSEQ multiplex PCR. This table holds about 35,000 clones, 80% found once. Sequences were derived from peripheral blood mononuclear cells (PBMCs), sampled from a glioma patient whose treatment included an IDH1 peptide vaccine. The source of these receptors is a woman under 40 with glioma. Some clones in this sample may be carry-over from other donors' samples. The CDR3 runs from the conserved cysteine through the conserved F or W. D genes are given only for firm matches. Some rows mark clone size as missing; the rest say once, few, many or name a class of expanded clone.

j_gene | abundance | v_gene | d_gene | CDR3nt | CDR3aa
TRBJ1-1 | . | TRBV6-1 | . | TGTGCCAGCAGTGAAGGGGGGACGAACACTGAAGCTTTCTTT | CASSEGGTNTEAFF
TRBJ1-1 | . | TRBV27 | . | TGTGCCAGCAGTTTATCGATTGGGAGTACTGAAGCTTTCTTT | CASSLSIGSTEAFF
TRBJ1-3 | . | TRBV10-3 | TRBD1 | TGTGCCATCAGGACGACAGGGGTCGGAAACACCATATATTTT | CAIRTTGVGNTIYF
TRBJ2-3 | . | TRBV2 | TRBD2 | TGTGCCAGCGACGGAACGGGACTAGATACCCCAGATACGCAGTATTTT | CASDGTGLDTPDTQYF
TRBJ2-1 | . | TRBV7-9 | TRBD1 | TGTGCCAGCGGATCACAGGGGGCTTATGAGCAGTTCTTC | CASGSQGAYEQFF
TRBJ1-4 | . | TRBV6-5 | . | TGTGCCAGCAGTCCCAGAGGAACAGGGAGAGAAAAACTGTTTTTT | CASSPRGTGREKLFF
TRBJ1-2 | . | TRBV5-4 | . | TGTGCCACCCTGGTTGGGGGGGGAAACTATGGCTACACCTTC | CATLVGGGNYGYTF
TRBJ1-1 | . | TRBV9 | TRBD1 | TGTGCCAGCAGCCCGCAAGCCGGGACAGAAGAAGCTTTCTTT | CASSPQAGTEEAFF
TRBJ1-1 | . | TRBV4-1 | . | TGCGCCAGCAGCCCCCGACGGGCTGTGGACACTGAAGCTTTCTTT | CASSPRRAVDTEAFF
TRBJ2-1 | . | TRBV19 | TRBD2 | TGTGCCAGTAGTATAGGACTGAGCGGGAGGGCTTTTACGGATGAGCAGTTCTTC | CASSIGLSGRAFTDEQFF
TRBJ2-1 | . | TRBV6-5 | . | TGTGCCACCTCCGGGAGCTACAATGAGCAGTTCTTC | CATSGSYNEQFF
TRBJ2-5 | few | TRBV18 | . | TGTGCCAGCTCACCACGTGGGGGGACCCAGTACTTC | CASSPRGGTQYF
TRBJ2-7 | . | TRBV7-6 | . | TGTGCCAGCAGCTTAGCAGGGGGGAACTCCTACGAGCAGTACTTC | CASSLAGGNSYEQYF
TRBJ2-7 | . | TRBV6-6 | . | TGTGCCAGCAGACAAGGGACGTCGAACTCCTACGAGCAGTACTTC | CASRQGTSNSYEQYF
TRBJ1-1 | few | TRBV7-9 | TRBD1 | TGTGCCAGCAGCGCACCGGGACAGGGTGTATTCACTGAAGCTTTCTTT | CASSAPGQGVFTEAFF
TRBJ2-5 | . | TRBV6-5 | . | TGTGCCAGCAGTAGCCCCTTAGGGACCCAGTACTTC | CASSSPLGTQYF
TRBJ1-1 | . | TRBV10-1 | . | TGCGCCAGCAGTGTATGGGGTTCAGCTGAAGCTTTCTTT | CASSVWGSAEAFF
TRBJ2-1 | once | TRBV7-8 | . | TGTGCCAGCAGCTTAGCGCTAAGGATCGGCAATGAGCAGTTCTTC | CASSLALRIGNEQFF
TRBJ2-1 | once | TRBV19 | TRBD2 | TGTGCCAGTACCCTAGTAGCGGGAACCTACAATGAGCAGTTCTTC | CASTLVAGTYNEQFF
TRBJ2-7 | . | TRBV5-6 | . | TGTGCCAGCAGTCGTGACTGGAGCGGGCAGTACTTC | CASSRDWSGQYF
TRBJ1-5 | . | TRBV7-2 | . | TGTGCCAGCAGCCAACAGGGCTATAGCAATCAGCCCCAGCATTTT | CASSQQGYSNQPQHF
TRBJ2-1 | . | TRBV5-4 | TRBD1 | TGTGCCAGCAGCCCGACCCGGCAGGGGGACAATGAGCAGTTCTTC | CASSPTRQGDNEQFF
TRBJ1-1 | . | TRBV6-6 | TRBD1 | TGTGCCAGCAGATTACAGGGGGCTGTTGAAGCTTTCTTT | CASRLQGAVEAFF
TRBJ2-1 | few | TRBV7-9 | . | TGTGCCAGCAGTTGGGGACCAGGAGGCAATGAGCAGTTCTTC | CASSWGPGGNEQFF
TRBJ1-2 | . | TRBV6-5 | . | TGTGCCAGCAGTTACGCCCGCGGCAGCCTCTATGGCTACACCTTC | CASSYARGSLYGYTF
TRBJ1-2 | . | TRBV4-1 | . | TGCGCCAGCAGCCAACCAGGGAGCTATGGCTACACCTTC | CASSQPGSYGYTF
TRBJ1-1 | . | TRBV23-1 | TRBD1 | TGCGCCAGCAGTCAGAGACAGGGCCCGAACACTGAAGCTTTCTTT | CASSQRQGPNTEAFF
TRBJ1-4 | once | TRBV6-5 | . | TGTGCCAGCAGTTCAGGGGCAACTAATGAAAAACTGTTTTTT | CASSSGATNEKLFF
TRBJ2-7 | . | TRBV19 | TRBD1 | TGTGCCAGTAGTATGAGGGGGCCGGGACAGGGGGTCTCCTACGAGCAGTACTTC | CASSMRGPGQGVSYEQYF
TRBJ1-2 | once | TRBV25-1 | . | TGTGCCAGCAGTGACTGGGGCAGGGACGTCTATGGCTACACCTTC | CASSDWGRDVYGYTF
TRBJ1-4 | . | TRBV15 | . | TGTGCCACCAGCTCAGGGTTAAATGAAAAACTGTTTTTT | CATSSGLNEKLFF
TRBJ2-2 | . | TRBV6-7 | . | TGTGCCAGCAGGCCGCTCTTGGCAGGCGACACCGGGGAGCTGTTTTTT | CASRPLLAGDTGELFF
TRBJ2-5 | . | TRBV10-3 | . | TGTGCCATCAGTGAGGGGCAGGGGAAGGGAGAGACCCAGTACTTC | CAISEGQGKGETQYF
TRBJ2-7 | . | TRBV19 | TRBD2 | TGTGCCAGTAGTATACTAGCGGGAGGGATATACGAGCAGTACTTC | CASSILAGGIYEQYF
TRBJ1-2 | . | TRBV7-9 | . | TGTGCCAGCAGCTTTCAGGGGTCCGATGGCTACACCTTC | CASSFQGSDGYTF
TRBJ1-5 | few | TRBV30 | . | TGTGCCTGGAGTGACAGGAGGTTCAATCAGCCCCAGCATTTT | CAWSDRRFNQPQHF
TRBJ2-5 | once | TRBV30 | . | TGTGCCTGGACCCAAGGGCGGACTGATGGCAAAGAGACCCAGTACTTC | CAWTQGRTDGKETQYF
TRBJ2-3 | . | TRBV9 | TRBD2 | TGTGCCAGCAGCGCCTACTTAGCGGGATCCACAGATACGCAGTATTTT | CASSAYLAGSTDTQYF
TRBJ2-7 | . | TRBV29-1 | TRBD2 | TGCAGCGTGCGGGGGGGTAGCCTTTACGAGCAGTACTTC | CSVRGGSLYEQYF
TRBJ2-1 | . | TRBV7-2 | . | TGTGCCAGCAGTAACAATGAGCAGTTCTTC | CASSNNEQFF
TRBJ2-2 | . | TRBV25-1 | TRBD1 | TGTGCCAGCAGTGAATTTGGGGACAGGGGGAACACCGGGGAGCTGTTTTTT | CASSEFGDRGNTGELFF
TRBJ1-2 | . | TRBV12-5 | TRBD1 | TGTGCTAGTGGTCCCGACAGGGGGTGGTATGGCTACACCTTC | CASGPDRGWYGYTF
TRBJ2-5 | . | TRBV6-1 | . | TGTGCCAGCAGTGAAGTGGGGACACTAGAGACCCAGTACTTC | CASSEVGTLETQYF
TRBJ1-4 | few | TRBV5-6 | TRBD1 | TGTGCCAGCAGCCTCCGGGACAGGGGGTTCTCGGGACTGTTTTTT | CASSLRDRGFSGLFF
TRBJ2-1 | . | TRBV5-1 | TRBD1 | TGCGCCAGCAGCCGGACAGGGGTACCCTACAATGAGCAGTTCTTC | CASSRTGVPYNEQFF
TRBJ1-1 | . | TRBV11-3 | . | TGTGCCAGCAGCTTAGATCAGGGTACTGAAGCTTTCTTT | CASSLDQGTEAFF
TRBJ2-5 | . | TRBV7-9 | . | TGTGCCAGCAGCTTAGACATGGGGGGTGTCCAAGAGACCCAGTACTTC | CASSLDMGGVQETQYF
TRBJ1-4 | . | TRBV4-1 | TRBD1 | TGCGCCAGCAGCCAAGCTTTAGGACAGGGCCCAAATGAAAAACTGTTTTTT | CASSQALGQGPNEKLFF
TRBJ2-7 | . | TRBV19 | . | TGTGCCAGTAGCGGGGACTGGCCCTACGAGCAGTACTTC | CASSGDWPYEQYF
TRBJ2-3 | . | TRBV5-4 | . | TGTGCCAGCAGCTTGGGTGGTTCCCGCACGCAGTATTTT | CASSLGGSRTQYF
TRBJ1-4 | . | TRBV2 | TRBD1 | TGTGCCAGCAGCTTCAGACAGGGTGAGGATGAAAAACTGTTTTTT | CASSFRQGEDEKLFF
TRBJ2-1 | once | TRBV10-3 | . | TGTGCCATCAGTGAGAGCAAGTCCCACCTGGGGAATGAGCAGTTCTTC | CAISESKSHLGNEQFF
TRBJ1-4 | . | TRBV2 | TRBD1 | TGTGCCAGCAGCAGGGACAGGGATGAAAAACTGTTTTTT | CASSRDRDEKLFF
TRBJ2-5 | once | TRBV10-3 | . | TGTGCCATCAGTGGGGAGGGGGGATCCCAAGAGACCCAGTACTTC | CAISGEGGSQETQYF
TRBJ1-2 | once | TRBV6-5 | . | TGTGCCAGCAGTTACAGTATGCACTATGGCTACACCTTC | CASSYSMHYGYTF
TRBJ2-1 | . | TRBV10-3 | TRBD1 | TGTGCCATCAGTGATTCGGACAGGGGGCCGGACAATGAGCAGTTCTTC | CAISDSDRGPDNEQFF
TRBJ2-7 | . | TRBV5-4 | TRBD1 | TGTGCCAGCAGTCGTGGGGACAGCCCCTACGAGCAGTACTTC | CASSRGDSPYEQYF